This note documents a single T cell receptor (beta chain) sequence. Antigen unknown. The sequencing template was cDNA reverse transcribed from extracted RNA. Data came from immunoSEQ multiplex PCR; TCRdb stores just in-frame clones and leaves some out. The sample has about 98,000 clones; 40% to 45% are singletons. The data derive from a study of CD8+ T cells in alopecia areata. Study context: Tofacitinib exposure lasted 6 to 18 months, followed by 6 months off drug.

Study-level findings and limits: Sequences from scalp samples also cover resident alphabeta T cells of normal skin.

Alopecia areata patients gave lesional scalp punch biopsies and peripheral blood samples. CDR3 length equals 15 residues. Germline loops: CDR1 SQVTM, CDR2 ANQGSEA. The V and J ends lost 6 bases and 2 bases respectively, with 19 bases between them. The rearrangement links TRBV29-1 to TRBJ2-5; possibly TRBD2 for D (7 bases). The sequencing input was CD4+ T cells sorted from blood. This sequence originates from a human donor with alopecia areata. This chain's CDR3 is CSVGQSGTIQETQYF. In DNA, the CDR3 is TGCAGCGTGGGACAAAGCGGGACCATACAAGAGACCCAGTACTTC. Together with reference TRBV29-1 and TRBJ2-5, the CDR3 gives the full variable domain: SAVISQKPSRDICQRGTSLTIQCQVDSQVTMMFWYRQQPGQSLTLIATANQGSEATYESGFVIDKFPISRPNLTFSTLTVSNMSPEDSSIYLCSVGQSGTIQETQYFGPGTRLLVL.